The 13 T cell receptor beta chains reported below all come from one sample, sequenced in a study of OX40 agonist ivuxolimab in advanced cancers. This table comes from immunoSEQ multiplex PCR, and its TCRdb copy is limited to in-frame clones, with some not included. The profile shows about 11,000 clones, roughly four fifths of them singletons. The starting material was CD4+ or CD8+ T cells sorted from blood, obtained in a trial of the OX40 agonist ivuxolimab. The receptors were sampled from an adult with an advanced solid tumor such as melanoma, head and neck, liver or kidney cancer.

CDR3 residues: CASSLGSWSGNTIYF. The CDR3 DNA sequence: TGTGCCAGCAGCTTGGGGTCTTGGTCTGGAAACACCATATATTTT. This chain joins TRBV5-6 and TRBJ1-3, with D unresolved. The ends were cut back, 0 bases at V and 1 base at J, with 8 bases in the middle. The CDR3 contains 15 residues. The germline V gene has CDR1 SGHDT and CDR2 YYEEEE.

As to this clone: The same CDR3 can be traced to other DNA sequences in this sample. The gene calls are TRBV2 and TRBJ2-7; 8 nucleotides align to TRBD1. The CDR3 spans 15 residues. The germline V gene has CDR1 SNHLY and CDR2 FYNNEI. After removal of 3 bases from V and 7 bases from J, the junction contained 11 bases not matched to a gene. The CDR3 is CASSEGQVAPGEQYF. CDR3 coding DNA: TGTGCCAGCAGTGAGGGACAGGTAGCACCGGGTGAGCAGTACTTC.

V usage is TRBV19 and J usage is TRBJ1-5; 7 nucleotides align to TRBD1. The V and J ends lost 1 base and 7 bases, in that order; junction bases with no gene match: 7. Germline CDR1 is LNHDA and CDR2 is SQIVND (reference sequence). The CDR3 totals 15 residues. Here the CDR3 reads CASSIGQGVWQPQHF. The CDR3 region has the DNA TGTGCCAGTAGTATAGGACAGGGTGTATGGCAGCCCCAGCATTTT.

This clone has just a few counts. CDR3 in amino acids: CASSLPDRGTYGYTF. Here the CDR3 DNA reads TGTGCCAGCAGCCTCCCGGACAGGGGGACTTACGGCTACACCTTC. The genes are TRBV7-9 and TRBJ1-2; 10 positions agree with TRBD1. Germline V gene sequence: CDR1 SEHNR, CDR2 FQNEAQ (reference sequence). The junction had 11 bases not matched to a gene; V was cut back by 5 bases and J by 8 bases. The CDR3 runs 15 residues.

DNA of the CDR3: TGTGCCAGTAGCTCAACACTCAGGGCCCTACCCCACAATGAGCAGTTCTTC. Its protein is CASSSTLRALPHNEQFF. This chain uses TRBV19 with TRBJ2-1; D is possibly TRBD1 (5 bases). Germline V gene lookup returns CDR1 LNHDA and CDR2 SQIVND (reference sequence). The CDR3 consists of 17 residues. V was pared by 6 bases and J by 5 bases, with 23 bases between.

The V gene is TRBV19, the J gene TRBJ1-1; D not resolved. The germline V gene has CDR1 LNHDA and CDR2 SQIVND (reference sequence). V shed 8 bases and J shed 1 base, with 11 bases lying between them. The CDR3 has 13 amino acids. DNA of the CDR3: TGTGCCAGTTCGAGGGCTCGGAACACTGAAGCTTTCTTT. It translates to CASSRARNTEAFF.

V usage is TRBV4-3 and J usage is TRBJ1-4, with D possibly matching TRBD1 (6 bases). This CDR3 has 16 amino acids. Trimming took off 0 bases at V and 8 bases at J, with 16 bases between the two ends. CDR1 and CDR2 from the germline V gene are LGHNA and YSLEER. The DNA of the CDR3 is TGCGCCAGCAGCCAAGAGGGGAGGGGGTCTGTGGAAAAACTGTTTTTT. It codes for CASSQEGRGSVEKLFF.

As to this clone: A much more abundant neighbour one base away suggests this may be a read error. The chain couples TRBV11-2 to TRBJ2-5; D not resolved. V lost 3 bases, J lost 3 bases, and 2 bases lay in between. CDR1 SGHAT and CDR2 FQNNGV come from the germline V gene. This CDR3 contains 11 residues. In nucleotides, the CDR3 is TGTGCCAGCAGCTTTGAAGAGACCCAGTACTTC. Its translation is CASSFEETQYF.

This chain uses TRBV7-3 with TRBJ2-3, with no clear D. Deletions cut 4 bases from V and 6 bases from J, with 11 bases between. Germline values: CDR1 SGHTA, CDR2 FQGTGA. This CDR3 is built from 13 residues. This chain's CDR3 is CASSSRVEDTQYF. The CDR3 DNA reads as TGTGCCAGCAGCTCCCGCGTGGAGGATACGCAGTATTTT.

This clone occurred a few times. The CDR3 nucleotides read TGCAGCGTTGACGAGGGATCGGACACTGAAGCTTTCTTT. Translation: CSVDEGSDTEAFF. The chain carries TRBV29-1 and TRBJ1-1, with D uncertain. V lost 3 bases to trimming and J lost 3 bases, with 11 bases between them. The V gene's germline CDR1 is SQVTM and CDR2 ANQGSEA. The CDR3 has 13 residues.

The chain uses TRBV19 and TRBJ1-1, with TRBD1 matching over 9 bases. This CDR3 spans 15 amino acids. After removal of 5 bases from V and 4 bases from J, the junction contained 8 bases not matched to a gene. Looked up from germline, CDR1 is LNHDA and CDR2 is SQIVND (reference sequence). The CDR3 protein is CASSVATGGGTEAFF. CDR3 DNA sequence: TGTGCCAGTAGTGTAGCCACAGGGGGCGGCACTGAAGCTTTCTTT. The whole variable domain, filled in from reference TRBV19 and TRBJ1-1, reads DGGITQSPKYLFRKEGQNVTLSCEQNLNHDAMYWYRQDPGQGLRLIYYSQIVNDFQKGDIAEGYSVSREKKESFPLTVTSAQKNPTAFYLCASSVATGGGTEAFFGQGTRLTVV.

The chain couples TRBV6-4 to TRBJ1-3; D uncertain. The germline CDR1 and CDR2 sequences are MRHNA and SNTAGT. CDR3 length: 15 residues. Trimming took 4 bases from V and 8 from J, leaving 18 bases between them. The CDR3 here is CASSAGPDATDTIYF. The CDR3 bases are TGTGCCAGCAGTGCCGGGCCCGACGCAACGGACACCATATATTTT.

The rearrangement uses TRBV7-7 and TRBJ2-2; D is undetermined. Germline assignment: CDR1 SSHAT and CDR2 FNYEAQ (reference sequence). This CDR3 contains 17 residues. The V and J ends lost 4 bases and 4 bases respectively, with 19 bases between them. CDR3 protein: CASSYLQVPTGTGELFF. Written as DNA, the CDR3 is TGTGCCAGCAGCTACCTTCAGGTCCCGACTGGCACCGGGGAGCTGTTTTTT.